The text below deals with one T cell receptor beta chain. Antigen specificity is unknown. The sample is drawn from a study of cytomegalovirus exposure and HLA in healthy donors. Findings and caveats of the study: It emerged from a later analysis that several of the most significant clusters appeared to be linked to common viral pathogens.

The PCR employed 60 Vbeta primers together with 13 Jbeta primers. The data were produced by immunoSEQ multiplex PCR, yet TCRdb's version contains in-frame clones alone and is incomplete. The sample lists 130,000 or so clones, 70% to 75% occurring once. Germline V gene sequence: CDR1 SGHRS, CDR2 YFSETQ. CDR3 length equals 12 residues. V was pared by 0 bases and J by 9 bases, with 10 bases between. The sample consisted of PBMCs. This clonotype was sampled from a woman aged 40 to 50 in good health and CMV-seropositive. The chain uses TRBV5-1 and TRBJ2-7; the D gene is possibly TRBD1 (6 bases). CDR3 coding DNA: TGCGCCAGCAGCTTGGAGGGGGACGGGCAGTACTTC. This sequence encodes CASSLEGDGQYF.